What follows is one T cell receptor beta chain and its context. Its antigen remains unknown. Time point: pre-treatment sample, taken before nivolumab and TIL therapy. This was the immunoSEQ v3 assay. Each library reached 1.5 million to 2.5 million read pairs, or about 5-6.5 million at deep level. Profiling relied on immunoSEQ multiplex PCR, and the TCRdb table lists in-frame clones only, not all of them. The sample holds about 59,000 clones; around four fifths are singletons and the top ten take around 1.7%. Trimming at V came to 2 bases and at J to 4 bases, leaving 5 bases not matched to a gene. CDR3 length: 15 amino acids. The germline V gene has CDR1 ENHRY and CDR2 SYGVKD. The entry originates in a study of TIL therapy for anti-PD-1-resistant metastatic lung cancer. In the study overall: Half of patients were current or former smokers.

Study-level results: The cohort had more treatment-naive, never-smoker and oncogene-addicted patients than typical.

This TCR came from a person aged 25-85 years with non-small cell lung cancer. This chain connects TRBV10-3 to TRBJ1-5; TRBD1 matches 7 bases. Sequencing used blood, obtained at baseline. The CDR3 reads CAISEGQGVNQPQHF. The CDR3 DNA reads TGTGCCATCAGTGAGGGGCAGGGGGTAAATCAGCCCCAGCATTTT.